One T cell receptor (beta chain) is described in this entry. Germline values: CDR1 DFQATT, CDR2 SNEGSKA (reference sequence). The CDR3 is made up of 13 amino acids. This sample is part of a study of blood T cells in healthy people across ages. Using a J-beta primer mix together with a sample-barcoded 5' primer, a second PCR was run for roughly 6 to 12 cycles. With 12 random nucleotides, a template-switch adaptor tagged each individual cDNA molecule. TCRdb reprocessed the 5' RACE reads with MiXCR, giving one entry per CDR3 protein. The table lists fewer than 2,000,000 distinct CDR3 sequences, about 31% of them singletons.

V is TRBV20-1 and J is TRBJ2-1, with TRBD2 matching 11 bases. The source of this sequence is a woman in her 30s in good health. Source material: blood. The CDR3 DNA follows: TGCTCGGCAGTGGTAGCGGGGGGGAAGGAGCAGTTCTTC. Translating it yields CSAVVAGGKEQFF.